Sequencing of this T cell receptor (beta chain) was carried out in a study of shared clonotypes between healthy human individuals. Germline assignment: CDR1 SNHLY and CDR2 FYNNEI. The CDR3 sequence is 13 residues long. The V end was cut by 7 bases, the J end by 2 bases, with 12 bases between. Only in-frame clones appear in the TCRdb table, and some are missing; sequencing was by immunoSEQ multiplex PCR. Here the sample spans hundreds of thousands of clones, around 78% being singletons. The gene calls are TRBV2 and TRBJ2-7; D is perhaps TRBD1 or TRBD2 (5 bases each). The sequence came from a woman between 35 and 50 years old in good health. Some clones in this sample may be carry-over from other donors' samples. The sequenced sample was PBMCs. CDR3 nucleotide sequence: TGTGCCAGCAATAGAGGGGACCCCTACGAGCAGTACTTC. Residues: CASNRGDPYEQYF.